This TCR beta chain derives from a study of blood T cell repertoires in COVID-19. Turning to the study itself: Donors in the United States, Italy and Spain gave samples during acute or convalescent COVID-19.

Clones were read by immunoSEQ multiplex PCR, and TCRdb kept only the in-frame ones, dropping some. The sample lists fewer than 350,000 clones; roughly 86% were seen once. This clone came up once. Enrollees, about 18 to 90 years old, lived in roughly 24 US areas. Assignments of participants to cohorts depended upon their own reported clinical history. This TCR derives from a woman aged 25 to 39 who had been exposed to COVID-19. Sequencing input: PBMCs or T cells enriched from blood (not recorded which).

CDR3 residues: CASITAGVFYEQFF. CDR3 DNA: TGTGCCAGCATAACAGCGGGAGTTTTCTATGAGCAGTTCTTC. The chain is built from TRBV2 and TRBJ2-1; TRBD2 matches 8 bases. Germline CDR1 reads SNHLY; CDR2 reads FYNNEI. After removal of 7 bases from V and 8 bases from J, the junction contained 10 bases not matched to a gene. The CDR3 has 14 residues. Full variable domain (rest looked up from reference TRBV2 and TRBJ2-1): EPEVTQTPSHQVTQMGQEVILRCVPISNHLYFYWYRQILGQKVEFLVSFYNNEISEKSEIFDDQFSVERPDGSNFTLKIRSTKLEDSAMYFCASITAGVFYEQFFGPGTRLTVL.